The present T cell receptor beta chain was sequenced within a study of response to subunit inactivated influenza vaccine (dated by TCRdb to about 2018). About the full investigation: Deep quantitative profiling of the T cell receptor repertoire was used in the study to follow responses to a trivalent subunit inactivated influenza vaccine.

Trimming removed 6 bases from V and 7 bases from J, leaving 10 bases between the germline ends. Taken from cysteine to phenylalanine, the CDR3 has 13 residues. The DNA shown is the 39-base CDR3, in frame from base 1. Sequences MNHNS (CDR1) and SASEGT (CDR2) are obtained from the germline V gene. Overall study results and their limits: According to the authors, only a limited number of new T cells may be recruited by each seasonal influenza vaccination.

Preparation of the library involved RT-PCR. The sequencer was an Illumina HiSeq 2500. TCRdb reprocessed the public reads (quality trimming at Q25 with fastp, clone calling with MiXCR) and kept in-frame beta chains. Each record represents a unique CDR3 protein, reported with the most common genes and DNA among its rows. For this sample the table gives hundreds of thousands of distinct CDR3 sequences, of which 13% to 15% were detected only once. The top ten constitute about 7.6% of the sample. This clonotype was seen more than once but under ten times. This clone's antigen is unknown. Base-call qualities are not available, and no considerably larger clone is one nucleotide away.

The material sequenced was PBMCs from blood, taken approximately 15 days before vaccination. The receptor's source is a man in his forties or fifties who received an inactivated influenza vaccine. Donor details come from another sample of the same person, matched by shared clones. Here the chain combines TRBV6-1 and TRBJ1-6; perhaps TRBD1 is the D gene, with 6 bases matching. This receptor has the CDR3 CASRDSVNSPLHF. The DNA reads as follows: TGTGCCAGCAGGGACAGCGTCAATTCACCCCTCCACTTT.